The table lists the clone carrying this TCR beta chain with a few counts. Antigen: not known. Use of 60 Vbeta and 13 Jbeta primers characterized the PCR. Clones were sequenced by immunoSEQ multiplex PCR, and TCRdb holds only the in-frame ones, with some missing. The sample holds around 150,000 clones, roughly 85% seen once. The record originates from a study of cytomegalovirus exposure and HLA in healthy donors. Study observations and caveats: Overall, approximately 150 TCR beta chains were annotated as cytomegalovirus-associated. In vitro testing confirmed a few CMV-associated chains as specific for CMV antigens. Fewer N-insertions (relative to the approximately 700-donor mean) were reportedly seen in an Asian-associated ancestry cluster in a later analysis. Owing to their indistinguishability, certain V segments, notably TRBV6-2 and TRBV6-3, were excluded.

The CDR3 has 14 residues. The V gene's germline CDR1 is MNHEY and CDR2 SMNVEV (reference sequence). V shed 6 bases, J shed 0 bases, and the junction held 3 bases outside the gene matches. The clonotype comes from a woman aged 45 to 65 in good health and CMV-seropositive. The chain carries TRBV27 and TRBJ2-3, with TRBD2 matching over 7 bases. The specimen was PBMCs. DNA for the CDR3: TGTGCCAGCAGGGGGGGGAGAAGCACAGATACGCAGTATTTT. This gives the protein CASRGGRSTDTQYF.